The clone carrying this T cell receptor (beta chain) was picked up one time. Its antigen is still unknown. Expressed TCRB transcripts were sequenced after all isolated RNA was converted to cDNA. Repertoires were generated with immunoSEQ multiplex PCR, while TCRdb's copy carries only in-frame clones and drops some. Of about 340,000 clones listed, roughly 9% were seen once; the top ten hold less than 1.2%. This sample was included in a study of beta chain features in type 1 diabetes. Whole-study results and caveats: VDJ junctions from patients with type 1 diabetes contained fewer insertions and more deletions. Among patients with Type 1 diabetes, TCRB CDR3s were moderately but significantly shorter in every one of the four CD4+ subsets.

V lost 4 bases to trimming and J lost 4 bases; unmatched junction nucleotides: 2. The CDR3 extends over 13 amino acids. Germline V gene data show CDR1 as MDHEN and CDR2 as SYDVKM. The chain uses TRBV28 and TRBJ1-2, with 8 positions matching TRBD1. This clonotype was sampled from a man under 40 with type 1 diabetes. The material sequenced was central memory CD4+ T cells from blood. The CDR3, as DNA: TGTGCCAGCAGTTCTACAGGGGGCTATGGCTACACCTTC. This encodes CASSSTGGYGYTF.